The clone carrying this T cell receptor beta chain appeared many times. RNA transcripts served as the template for amplifying TCR beta CDR3 regions. HTBI primers were employed in a first-round RT-PCR of the TCR CDR3. From the multiplex PCR reads, TCRdb called clonotypes with MiXCR, one entry per CDR3 protein. The table shows under 350,000 distinct CDR3 sequences, with 18% occurring only once. These data originate in a study of T cells in Graves' hyperthyroidism and ophthalmopathy. Background on the study: Any treatment followed the collection of peripheral blood at initial diagnosis.

CDR1 MNHNS and CDR2 SASEGT come from the germline V gene. The CDR3 contains 15 residues. The ends were cut back, 2 bases at V and 0 bases at J, with 9 bases in the middle. The receptor was isolated from a woman aged 45-60 years with Graves' hyperthyroidism. The rearrangement uses TRBV6-1 and TRBJ2-3; D might be TRBD2 (5 bases). Input material: blood. This CDR3 reads CASSELALSTDTQYF. CDR3 bases: TGTGCCAGCAGTGAACTAGCCCTTAGCACAGATACGCAGTATTTT.